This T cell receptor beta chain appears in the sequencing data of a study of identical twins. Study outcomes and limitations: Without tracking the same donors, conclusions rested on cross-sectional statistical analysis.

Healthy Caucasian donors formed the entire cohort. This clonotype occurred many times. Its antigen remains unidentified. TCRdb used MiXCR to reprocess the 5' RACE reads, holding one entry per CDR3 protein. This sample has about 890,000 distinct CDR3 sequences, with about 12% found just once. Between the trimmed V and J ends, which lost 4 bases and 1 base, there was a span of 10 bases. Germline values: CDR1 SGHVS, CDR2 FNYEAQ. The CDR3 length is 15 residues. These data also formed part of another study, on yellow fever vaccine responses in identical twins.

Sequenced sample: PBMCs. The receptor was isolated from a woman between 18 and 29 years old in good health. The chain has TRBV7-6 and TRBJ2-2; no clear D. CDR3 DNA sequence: TGTGCCAGCAGCTCAGAGGTCAAGAACACCGGGGAGCTGTTTTTT. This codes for CASSSEVKNTGELFF.